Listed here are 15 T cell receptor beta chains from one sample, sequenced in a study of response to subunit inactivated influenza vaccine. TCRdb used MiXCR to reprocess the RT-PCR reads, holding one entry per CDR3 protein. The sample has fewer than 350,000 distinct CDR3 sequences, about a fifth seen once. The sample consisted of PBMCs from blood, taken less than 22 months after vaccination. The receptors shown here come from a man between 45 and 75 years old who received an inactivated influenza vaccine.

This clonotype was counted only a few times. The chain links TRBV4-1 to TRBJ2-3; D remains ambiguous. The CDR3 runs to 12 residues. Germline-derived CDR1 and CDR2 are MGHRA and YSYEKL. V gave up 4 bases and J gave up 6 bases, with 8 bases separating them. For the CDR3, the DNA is TGCGCCAGCAGCCCATTGTCCGATACGCAGTATTTT. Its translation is CASSPLSDTQYF.

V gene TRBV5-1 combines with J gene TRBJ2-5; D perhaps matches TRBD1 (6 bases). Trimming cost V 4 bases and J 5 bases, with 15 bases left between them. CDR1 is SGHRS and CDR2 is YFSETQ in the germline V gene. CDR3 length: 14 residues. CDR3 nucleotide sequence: TGCGCCAGCAGCCCGGGACATGCAACGGAGACCCAGTACTTC. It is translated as CASSPGHATETQYF.

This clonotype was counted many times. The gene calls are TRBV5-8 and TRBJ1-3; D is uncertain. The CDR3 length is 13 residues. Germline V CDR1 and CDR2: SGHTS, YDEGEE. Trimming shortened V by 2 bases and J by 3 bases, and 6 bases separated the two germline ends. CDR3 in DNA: TGTGCCAGCAGCTTCAGTGGTGGAAACACCATATATTTT. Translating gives CASSFSGGNTIYF.

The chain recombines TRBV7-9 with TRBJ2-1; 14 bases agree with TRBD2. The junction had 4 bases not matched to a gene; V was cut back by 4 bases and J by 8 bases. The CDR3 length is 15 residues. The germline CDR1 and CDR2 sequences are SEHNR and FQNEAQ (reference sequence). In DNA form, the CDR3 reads TGTGCCAGCAGCTACGGACTAGCGGGAGGCTATGAGCAGTTCTTC. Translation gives CASSYGLAGGYEQFF.

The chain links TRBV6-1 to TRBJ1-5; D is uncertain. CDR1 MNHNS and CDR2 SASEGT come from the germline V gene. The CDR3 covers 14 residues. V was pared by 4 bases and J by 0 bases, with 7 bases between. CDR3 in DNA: TGTGCCAGCAGTGCCCGGCATAGCAATCAGCCCCAGCATTTT. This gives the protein CASSARHSNQPQHF.

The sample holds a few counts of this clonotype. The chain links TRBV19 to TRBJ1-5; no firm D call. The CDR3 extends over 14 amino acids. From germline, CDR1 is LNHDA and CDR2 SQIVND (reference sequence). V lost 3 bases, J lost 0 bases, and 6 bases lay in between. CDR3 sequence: CASSILDSNQPQHF. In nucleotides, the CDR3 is TGTGCCAGTAGTATCCTGGATAGCAATCAGCCCCAGCATTTT.

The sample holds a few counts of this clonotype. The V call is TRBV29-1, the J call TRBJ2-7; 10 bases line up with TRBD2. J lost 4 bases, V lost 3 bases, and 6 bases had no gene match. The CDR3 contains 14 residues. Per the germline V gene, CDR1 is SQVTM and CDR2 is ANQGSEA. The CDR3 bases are TGCAGCGTTGATGGCCTAGCGGGAGTTTACGAGCAGTACTTC. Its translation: CSVDGLAGVYEQYF.

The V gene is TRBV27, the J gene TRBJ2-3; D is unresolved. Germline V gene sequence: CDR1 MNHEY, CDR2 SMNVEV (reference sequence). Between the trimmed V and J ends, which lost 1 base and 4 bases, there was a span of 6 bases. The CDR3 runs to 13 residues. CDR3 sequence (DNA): TGTGCCAGCAGTTTATATAGGGCAGATACGCAGTATTTT. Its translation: CASSLYRADTQYF.

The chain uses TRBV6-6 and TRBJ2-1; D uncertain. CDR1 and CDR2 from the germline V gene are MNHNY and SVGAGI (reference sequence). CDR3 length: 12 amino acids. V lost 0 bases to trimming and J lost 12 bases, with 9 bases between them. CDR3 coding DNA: TGTGCCAGCAGTTACTCCACCGATGTGCAGTTCTTC. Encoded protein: CASSYSTDVQFF.

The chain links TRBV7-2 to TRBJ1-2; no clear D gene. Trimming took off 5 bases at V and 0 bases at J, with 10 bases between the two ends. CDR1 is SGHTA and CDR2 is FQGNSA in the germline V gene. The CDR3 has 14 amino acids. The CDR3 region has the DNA TGTGCCAGCAGCCCAGCAGGTCCTAACTATGGCTACACCTTC. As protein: CASSPAGPNYGYTF.

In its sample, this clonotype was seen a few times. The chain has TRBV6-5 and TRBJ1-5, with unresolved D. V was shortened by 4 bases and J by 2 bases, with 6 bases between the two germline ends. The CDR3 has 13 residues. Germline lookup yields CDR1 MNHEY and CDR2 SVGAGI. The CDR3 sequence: CASSWNGNQPQHF. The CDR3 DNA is TGTGCCAGCAGTTGGAATGGCAATCAGCCCCAGCATTTT.

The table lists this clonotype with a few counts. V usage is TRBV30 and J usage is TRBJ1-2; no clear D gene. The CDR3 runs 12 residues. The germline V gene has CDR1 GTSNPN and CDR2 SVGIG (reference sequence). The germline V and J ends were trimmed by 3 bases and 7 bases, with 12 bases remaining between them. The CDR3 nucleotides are TGTGCCTGGAGGCGGCCGTCTCTTGGCTACACCTTC. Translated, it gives CAWRRPSLGYTF.

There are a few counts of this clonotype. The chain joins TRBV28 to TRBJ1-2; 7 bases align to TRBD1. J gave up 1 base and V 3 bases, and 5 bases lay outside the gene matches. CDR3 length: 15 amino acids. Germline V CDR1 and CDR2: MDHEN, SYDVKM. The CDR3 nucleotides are TGTGCCAGCAGTTTTGAGGGGGCGAGTAACTATGGCTACACCTTC. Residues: CASSFEGASNYGYTF.

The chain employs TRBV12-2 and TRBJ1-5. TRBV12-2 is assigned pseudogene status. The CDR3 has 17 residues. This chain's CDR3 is CASCLVVGPGGNQPQHF. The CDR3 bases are TGTGCAAGTTGCTTAGTGGTGGGCCCTGGGGGCAATCAGCCCCAGCATTTT.

CDR3 in DNA: TGTGCCATCAGTGAGACCAGCGTCGGTCAGCCCCAGCATTTT. Its translation is CAISETSVGQPQHF. This chain connects TRBV10-3 to TRBJ1-5; the D is unclear. The CDR3 has 14 amino acids. Looked up from germline, CDR1 is ENHRY and CDR2 is SYGVKD. V was cut by 2 bases and J by 6 bases, with 11 bases left in between.